The TCR beta chain described here comes from a study of blood T cells in healthy people across ages. The CDR3 runs 19 residues. Per the germline V gene, CDR1 is KGHSH and CDR2 is LQKENI. Losses at the gene ends were 8 bases for V and 1 base for J; bases not matched to a gene: 19. In regard to this clonotype: The antigen remains unidentified.

Study observations and caveats: Among T cells, TCR beta diversity per million cells dropped roughly linearly as age rose. Across samples, TCR beta diversity tracked strongly with naive T cell percentage.

A sample-barcoded 5' primer and a J-beta primer mix were used in a second PCR of roughly 6 to 11 cycles. Through a template-switch adaptor with 12 random nucleotides, each cDNA molecule received a tag. TCRdb processed the 5' RACE reads anew with MiXCR; each CDR3 protein has one entry. The sample lists 500,000 to 700,000 distinct CDR3 sequences; about 30% were seen once. This receptor was taken from a woman of 80 years or more in good health. Source material: blood. This chain joins TRBV18 and TRBJ1-1, with 10 bases lining up with TRBD1. The CDR3 protein is CASPLGESTGGARNTEAFF. The CDR3 DNA follows: TGTGCCAGCCCCCTCGGGGAATCGACAGGGGGCGCGAGGAACACTGAAGCTTTCTTT.